Listed here are 8 T cell receptor beta chains from one sample, sequenced in a study of shared clonotypes between healthy human individuals. This table comes from immunoSEQ multiplex PCR, and its TCRdb copy is limited to in-frame clones, with some not included. Among approximately 99,000 clones listed, over 65% were seen once. The sample was memory CD8+ T cells sorted from blood. Specified subset: CD45RO+ cells pooled with CCR7-negative TemRA cells. These receptors all stem from a woman aged 30 to 39 in good health.

Of note for this clone: Germline and junction disagree at one end, which may indicate a read error. The rearrangement joins TRBV6-4 to TRBJ2-7; a weak D match, TRBD2 (6 bases). From germline, CDR1 is MRHNA and CDR2 SNTAGT. This CDR3 comprises 14 residues. The CDR3 loop is CASPKNPRAGRRAF. In DNA form, the CDR3 reads TGTGCCAGTCCGAAAAATCCCCGGGCGGGACGCCGAGCCTTC.

The genes are TRBV5-1 and TRBJ2-1, with 10 bases that match TRBD2. This CDR3 is built from 15 residues. V shed 4 bases and J 2 bases; nucleotides not matched to a gene: 3. Germline V gene sequence: CDR1 SGHRS, CDR2 YFSETQ. The CDR3 nucleotides are TGCGCCAGCAGCACAACTAGCGGGGCCTACAATGAGCAGTTCTTC. Amino acids: CASSTTSGAYNEQFF.

This chain joins TRBV4-1 and TRBJ2-7; 8 positions match TRBD1. V lost 3 bases, J lost 5 bases, and 6 bases stayed unmatched. CDR3 length: 14 residues. Germline V gives CDR1 MGHRA, CDR2 YSYEKL. The CDR3: CASSHRGLEDEQYF. The CDR3 DNA reads as TGCGCCAGCAGCCACAGGGGGCTTGAGGACGAGCAGTACTTC.

The sample holds a few counts of this clone. The chain has TRBV4-2 and TRBJ1-2; D gene uncertain. This CDR3 has 14 residues. V lost 1 base to trimming and J lost 1 base, with 7 bases between them. Germline V gives CDR1 LGHNA, CDR2 YNFKEQ. For the CDR3, the DNA is TGTGCCAGCAGCCAAGGCGAGTTTAACTATGGCTACACCTTC. Translation gives CASSQGEFNYGYTF.

This clone was recorded once. This chain joins TRBV18 and TRBJ2-7; the match to TRBD2 covers 11 bases. CDR1 and CDR2 (germline): KGHSH, LQKENI. Trimming cost V 2 bases and J 2 bases; bases outside gene matches: 11. This CDR3 contains 18 residues. CDR3 DNA sequence: TGTGCCAGCTCACCAGGCAATAGCGGGAGGGCCGGGCCCTACGAGCAGTACTTC. Amino acids: CASSPGNSGRAGPYEQYF.

V usage is TRBV28 and J usage is TRBJ2-3, with D possibly being TRBD1 or TRBD2 (6 bases each). Germline CDR1 and CDR2: MDHEN and SYDVKM. The germline V and J ends were trimmed by 8 bases and 3 bases, with 12 bases remaining between them. CDR3 length equals 13 residues. In nucleotides, the CDR3 is TGTGCCAGCGCAGGGGAGGCGACAGATACGCAGTATTTT. This codes for CASAGEATDTQYF.

The J gene is TRBJ1-1, the V gene TRBV7-9; 11 bases agree with TRBD1. CDR1 and CDR2 (germline): SEHNR, FQNEAQ (reference sequence). V lost 2 bases, J lost 1 base, and 3 bases stayed unmatched. The CDR3 has 16 residues. This CDR3 reads CASSLRTGGANTEAFF. DNA of the CDR3: TGTGCCAGCAGCTTAAGGACAGGGGGCGCGAACACTGAAGCTTTCTTT.

V and J are TRBV19 and TRBJ2-5; D remains ambiguous. CDR3 size: 12 residues. Trimming removed 5 bases from V and 11 bases from J, with 15 bases in between. Germline loops: CDR1 LNHDA, CDR2 SQIVND (reference sequence). Written as DNA, the CDR3 is TGTGCCAGTAGTGCCATGGTGGGTTGGCAGTACTTC. It encodes CASSAMVGWQYF.